Shown below are 23 T cell receptor beta chains from a single sample sequenced in a study of blood T cell repertoires in COVID-19. The table came from immunoSEQ multiplex PCR; TCRdb's copy has only in-frame clones and leaves some out. The sample contains around 270,000 clones, about 80% of which appear only once. The sequencing sample was made of peripheral blood. These receptors all come from a person aged 65 to 85 with COVID-19, enrolled during active disease.

V gene TRBV19 combines with J gene TRBJ1-2, with D uncertain. Trimming removed 3 bases from V and 0 bases from J, with 11 bases in between. This CDR3 region has 15 residues. Per germline, CDR1 LNHDA and CDR2 SQIVND (reference sequence). The CDR3 loop is CASSIVASSNYGYTF. The CDR3 bases are TGTGCCAGTAGTATTGTTGCGTCGTCTAACTATGGCTACACCTTC.

The rearrangement links TRBV5-1 to TRBJ1-2; 7 nucleotides line up with TRBD1. Trimming at V came to 0 bases and at J to 4 bases, leaving 6 bases not matched to a gene. Germline V gene data show CDR1 as SGHRS and CDR2 as YFSETQ. The CDR3 has 15 amino acids. The CDR3 loop is CASSLVSGQSYGYTF. The CDR3 coding sequence is TGCGCCAGCAGCTTGGTGTCGGGACAGTCCTATGGCTACACCTTC.

The gene calls are TRBV4-3 and TRBJ2-1; 8 nucleotides line up with TRBD2. This CDR3 region has 17 residues. Germline trimming cut 0 bases from V and 3 bases from J; bases unmatched to any gene: 7. The V gene's germline CDR1 is LGHNA and CDR2 YSLEER. The CDR3 sequence: CASSQDYGSGSYNEQFF. The DNA for the CDR3 is TGCGCCAGCAGCCAAGATTACGGCAGCGGGAGCTACAATGAGCAGTTCTTC.

Comments on this clone: Sequence at one end of the junction differs from germline and may be a read error. J is TRBJ2-1 and V is TRBV7-9, with 7 bases lining up with TRBD2. The CDR3 runs to 17 residues. Germline assignment: CDR1 SEHNR and CDR2 FQNEAQ (reference sequence). CDR3 nucleotides: TGTGCCAGCAGCTTAGGGCCGGGCGCTGGACCCTCTGGCGGGAGTATCTTC. This gives the protein CASSLGPGAGPSGGSIF.

The sample holds a few counts of this clone. The chain carries TRBV5-1 and TRBJ2-7; maybe TRBD2 (7 bases). The CDR3 is made up of 17 amino acids. From germline, CDR1 is SGHRS and CDR2 YFSETQ. V lost 4 bases to trimming and J lost 3 bases, with 23 bases between them. CDR3 region: CASSPTKVAGAIYEQYF. The CDR3 DNA sequence: TGCGCCAGCAGCCCAACCAAGGTCGCGGGGGCTATCTACGAGCAGTACTTC.

The chain carries TRBV4-1 and TRBJ2-5, with a possible D match to TRBD2 (5 bases). This CDR3 has 14 residues. The germline V gene has CDR1 MGHRA and CDR2 YSYEKL. V lost 3 bases and J lost 4, with 12 bases in between. This CDR3 is CASSQSPGLETQYF. DNA for the CDR3: TGCGCCAGCAGCCAGTCGCCGGGGTTAGAGACCCAGTACTTC.

This clone was counted many times. The chain carries TRBV7-9 and TRBJ1-6; 12 positions agree with TRBD1. The CDR3 runs to 15 residues. After removal of 4 bases from V and 9 bases from J, the junction contained 4 bases not matched to a gene. CDR1 SEHNR and CDR2 FQNEAQ come from the germline V gene (reference sequence). DNA for the CDR3: TGTGCCAGCAGCTCGGGACAGGGGGCAGCTTCACCCCTCCACTTT. Residues: CASSSGQGAASPLHF.

A few counts support this clone. This rearrangement joins TRBV5-1 to TRBJ2-1, with 8 nucleotides matching TRBD2. This CDR3 is built from 18 residues. The germline V gene has CDR1 SGHRS and CDR2 YFSETQ. The V segment lost 2 bases and the J segment 2 bases; nucleotides outside the gene matches: 12. CDR3 amino acids: CASSLVRSGRGTYNEQFF. CDR3 in DNA: TGCGCCAGCAGCTTAGTTAGGAGCGGGAGAGGAACCTACAATGAGCAGTTCTTC. The full variable domain, its missing parts supplied by reference TRBV5-1 and TRBJ2-1, is KAGVTQTPRYLIKTRGQQVTLSCSPISGHRSVSWYQQTPGQGLQFLFEYFSETQRNKGNFPGRFSGRQFSNSRSEMNVSTLELGDSALYLCASSLVRSGRGTYNEQFFGPGTRLTVL.

The chain is built from TRBV5-4 and TRBJ2-3; 8 bases align to TRBD2. CDR3 length: 15 residues. Germline lookup yields CDR1 SGHNT and CDR2 YYREEE (reference sequence). V dropped 2 bases and J dropped 0; count of bases not matched to a gene: 2. The CDR3 here is CASSFRGGSTDTQYF. CDR3 bases: TGTGCCAGCAGCTTCCGGGGGGGTAGCACAGATACGCAGTATTTT.

This sequence joins TRBV28 and TRBJ1-5; 7 bases align to TRBD1. Germline V gene lookup returns CDR1 MDHEN and CDR2 SYDVKM. V gave up 8 bases and J gave up 6 bases; unmatched junction bases: 4. The CDR3 extends over 12 amino acids. The CDR3 sequence is CASHRGGQPQHF. CDR3 bases: TGTGCCAGCCACAGGGGAGGTCAGCCCCAGCATTTT.

The chain recombines TRBV9 with TRBJ1-3, with TRBD1 matching over 7 bases. Germline CDR1 SGDLS, CDR2 YYNGEE. The CDR3 spans 17 residues. V shed 4 bases, J shed 0 bases, and the junction held 10 bases outside the gene matches. CDR3 residues: CASSLTGQRYSGNTIYF. CDR3 sequence (DNA): TGTGCCAGCAGCCTAACGGGACAGCGATACTCTGGAAACACCATATATTTT. The complete variable domain, with remaining parts taken from reference TRBV9 and TRBJ1-3, reads DSGVTQTPKHLITATGQRVTLRCSPRSGDLSVYWYQQSLDQGLQFLIQYYNGEERAKGNILERFSAQQFPDLHSELNLSSLELGDSALYFCASSLTGQRYSGNTIYFGEGSWLTVV.

DNA of the CDR3: TGTGCCAGCAGCTTGTTAGCGAATGAGCAGTTCTTC. This gives the protein CASSLLANEQFF. The V call is TRBV5-6, the J call TRBJ2-1; perhaps TRBD2 as D (5 bases). Germline V lookup: CDR1 SGHDT, CDR2 YYEEEE. The CDR3 spans 12 residues. Trimming cost V 1 base and J 7 bases, with 6 bases left between them.

The J gene is TRBJ1-5, the V gene TRBV7-9; D is unresolved. The CDR3 loop spans 13 amino acids. The germline V gene encodes CDR1 SEHNR and CDR2 FQNEAQ (reference sequence). V was cut by 1 base and J by 9 bases, with 10 bases left in between. The CDR3 DNA is TGTGCCAGCAGCTTAGACAGTCAGACGCCCCAGCATTTT. Protein sequence: CASSLDSQTPQHF.

The V call is TRBV12-3 or TRBV12-4, the J call TRBJ1-3; D remains unclear. The CDR3 has 13 residues. V lost 8 bases to trimming and J lost 3 bases, with 11 bases between them. The CDR3 loop reads CASGNSNGNTIYF. The CDR3 bases are TGTGCCAGCGGAAACAGTAATGGAAACACCATATATTTT.

The genes are TRBV7-2 and TRBJ2-7, with D perhaps TRBD2 (5 bases). This CDR3 contains 15 residues. The V and J ends lost 5 bases and 4 bases respectively, with 18 bases between them. CDR1 and CDR2 (germline): SGHTA, FQGNSA. The CDR3 reads CASSPGGLTPYEQYF. The CDR3 DNA reads as TGTGCCAGCAGCCCCGGCGGACTCACGCCTTACGAGCAGTACTTC.

The rearrangement uses TRBV5-1 and TRBJ2-3; possibly TRBD1 for D (6 bases). V was clipped by 4 bases and J by 2 bases, with 11 bases between them. The CDR3 sequence is 14 residues long. Germline CDR1 is SGHRS and CDR2 is YFSETQ. The CDR3 coding sequence is TGCGCCAGCAGCCAGGACAGTTCCACAGATACGCAGTATTTT. It encodes CASSQDSSTDTQYF.

Remarks on this clone: Different DNA sequences within this sample yield the same CDR3. V and J are TRBV11-2 and TRBJ1-2, with TRBD1 matching 7 bases. V shed 1 base, J shed 6 bases, and the junction held 17 bases outside the gene matches. This CDR3 has 18 residues. Germline CDR1 reads SGHAT; CDR2 reads FQNNGV. The CDR3 loop is CASSLGDGLFRGMDGYTF. In nucleotides, the CDR3 is TGTGCCAGCAGCTTAGGAGACGGCCTTTTCAGGGGGATGGATGGCTACACCTTC.

The chain joins TRBV27 to TRBJ2-3; 9 nucleotides match TRBD2. Germline CDR1 is MNHEY and CDR2 is SMNVEV (reference sequence). The CDR3 spans 14 residues. The V gene end was trimmed by 8 bases and the J gene end by 2 bases; junction bases not matched to a gene: 5. As DNA, the CDR3 is TGTGCCAGCTCGCAGCGGGAGGACACAGATACGCAGTATTTT. This gives the protein CASSQREDTDTQYF.

This CDR3 is CASSLFSQNTEAFF. DNA for the CDR3: TGTGCCAGCAGCTTATTCAGTCAGAACACTGAAGCTTTCTTT. The rearrangement uses TRBV7-9 and TRBJ1-1, with unresolved D. Germline V gene lookup returns CDR1 SEHNR and CDR2 FQNEAQ (reference sequence). Trimming removed 2 bases at V and 1 base at J, with 8 bases between. CDR3 length equals 14 residues.

The chain employs TRBV18 and TRBJ2-5; D gene uncertain. From germline, CDR1 is KGHSH and CDR2 LQKENI. The CDR3 covers 11 residues. The V end lost 4 bases, the J end lost 5 bases, and 5 bases lay between the germline ends. This chain's CDR3 is CASSLSETQYF. In DNA, the CDR3 is TGTGCCAGCTCACTCTCGGAGACCCAGTACTTC.

CDR3 DNA: TGCGCCAGCAGCCAAGTGTTTGGGCTAGCTTGGGAGACCCAGTACTTC. Translating gives CASSQVFGLAWETQYF. This sequence joins TRBV4-3 and TRBJ2-5; possibly TRBD2 for D (5 bases). The CDR3 contains 16 residues. Germline V gene sequence: CDR1 LGHNA, CDR2 YSLEER. V was shortened by 1 base and J by 5 bases, with 17 bases between the two germline ends.

This clone turned up a few times. The V call is TRBV10-1, the J call TRBJ1-4; a possible D gene is TRBD1 (5 bases). The ends were cut back, 0 bases at V and 7 bases at J, with 12 bases in the middle. The germline V gene has CDR1 WNHNN and CDR2 SYGVQD (reference sequence). The CDR3 has 15 amino acids. This CDR3 reads CASSESGRDAEKLFF. CDR3 in DNA: TGCGCCAGCAGTGAGTCGGGCAGGGATGCTGAAAAACTGTTTTTT.

This rearrangement joins TRBV6-5 to TRBJ1-6; 7 nucleotides agree with TRBD1. The germline CDR1 and CDR2 sequences are MNHEY and SVGAGI. V was clipped by 8 bases and J by 13 bases; unmatched bases: 11. The CDR3 runs 13 residues. The CDR3 sequence: CASLGPGGSPLHF. In DNA form, the CDR3 reads TGTGCCAGCTTGGGGCCAGGGGGTTCCCCCCTCCACTTT.